Following are 14 T cell receptor beta chains from one sample sequenced in a study of blood T cells in healthy people across ages. It was with a sample-barcoded 5' primer and a J-beta primer mix that a second PCR of roughly 7 to 12 cycles was run. TCRdb used MiXCR to reprocess the 5' RACE reads, holding one entry per CDR3 protein. The sample includes 2 million or so distinct CDR3 sequences, roughly 52% of them seen just once. Source material: blood. The receptors shown here come from a woman between 40 and 50 years old in good health.

The sample holds many counts of this clonotype. This chain links TRBV10-3 with TRBJ2-5, with D uncertain. The CDR3 is made up of 15 amino acids. Germline CDR1 reads ENHRY; CDR2 reads SYGVKD. V was clipped by 0 bases and J by 5 bases, with 13 bases between them. CDR3: CAISESEPLWETQYF. Written as DNA, the CDR3 is TGTGCCATCAGTGAGTCGGAGCCCCTTTGGGAGACCCAGTACTTC.

In this sample, this clonotype turned up a few times. CDR3 in DNA: TGCGCCAGCAGCCAAGACCCCAATCCTGTGGCTAACTATGGCTACACCTTC. Translating gives CASSQDPNPVANYGYTF. The rearrangement links TRBV4-3 to TRBJ1-2, with D unresolved. Per germline, CDR1 LGHNA and CDR2 YSLEER. Trimming took off 0 bases at V and 0 bases at J, with 14 bases between the two ends. CDR3 length: 17 amino acids.

The chain is built from TRBV6-2 or TRBV6-3 and TRBJ2-7, with D perhaps TRBD1 (5 bases). V shed 7 bases and J shed 5 bases, with 24 bases lying between them. Germline CDR1 reads MNHEY; CDR2 reads SVGEGT. This CDR3 spans 16 amino acids. CDR3 nucleotides: TGTGCCAGCAACCCAAACCGGACACCATCTGGGGACGAGCAGTACTTC. It codes for CASNPNRTPSGDEQYF.

This clonotype was counted only a few times. The chain combines TRBV7-9 with TRBJ2-7; 9 bases fit TRBD1. V lost 2 bases to trimming and J lost 5 bases; unmatched junction nucleotides: 4. Germline V gene sequence: CDR1 SEHNR, CDR2 FQNEAQ (reference sequence). The CDR3 is made up of 14 amino acids. CDR3 amino acids: CASSLWTGVHEQYF. CDR3 DNA sequence: TGTGCCAGCAGCTTATGGACAGGGGTGCACGAGCAGTACTTC.

This clonotype appeared a few times. This chain connects TRBV7-9 to TRBJ2-7, with TRBD2 matching over 8 bases. CDR1 is SEHNR and CDR2 is FQNEAQ in the germline V gene (reference sequence). The CDR3 consists of 17 residues. V shed 3 bases and J 3 bases; nucleotides not matched to a gene: 13. CDR3 residues: CASSLWGERGPLYEQYF. CDR3 DNA sequence: TGTGCCAGCAGCTTGTGGGGCGAGCGGGGGCCTCTCTACGAGCAGTACTTC.

The rearrangement joins TRBV28 to TRBJ2-7; 11 bases match TRBD1. Per germline, CDR1 MDHEN and CDR2 SYDVKM. This CDR3 region has 16 residues. J lost 2 bases, V lost 5 bases, and 8 bases had no gene match. The CDR3 loop is CASSPVGTGGTYEQYF. The CDR3, as DNA: TGTGCCAGCAGTCCGGTAGGGACAGGGGGAACCTACGAGCAGTACTTC.

This clonotype occurred a few times. This rearrangement joins TRBV15 to TRBJ2-1; possibly TRBD2 for D (5 bases). The CDR3 is made up of 12 amino acids. Deletions cut 7 bases from V and 3 bases from J, with 7 bases between. In germline, CDR1 is LNHNV, CDR2 YYDKDF (reference sequence). The CDR3 loop is CATTADYNEQFF. CDR3 bases: TGTGCCACCACAGCGGACTACAATGAGCAGTTCTTC.

J is TRBJ2-3 and V is TRBV7-9; 8 nucleotides line up with TRBD2. V shed 4 bases, J shed 1 base, and the junction held 7 bases outside the gene matches. CDR1 SEHNR and CDR2 FQNEAQ come from the germline V gene (reference sequence). The CDR3 covers 16 residues. The CDR3 protein is CASSWRAGARTDTQYF. The CDR3 DNA follows: TGTGCCAGCAGCTGGCGAGCGGGGGCCCGCACAGATACGCAGTATTTT.

This chain joins TRBV19 and TRBJ2-1; no reliable D call. This CDR3 comprises 13 residues. V lost 6 bases and J 10 bases, leaving 16 bases between the germline ends. CDR1 is LNHDA, CDR2 SQIVND, per germline (reference sequence). The CDR3 sequence is CASRATPVNEQFF. The CDR3, as DNA: TGTGCCAGTAGAGCTACCCCTGTAAACGAGCAGTTCTTC. The variable domain in full, with the rest retrieved from reference TRBV19 and TRBJ2-1, is DGGITQSPKYLFRKEGQNVTLSCEQNLNHDAMYWYRQDPGQGLRLIYYSQIVNDFQKGDIAEGYSVSREKKESFPLTVTSAQKNPTAFYLCASRATPVNEQFFGPGTRLTVL.

V is TRBV7-9 and J is TRBJ2-3; 7 nucleotides align to TRBD2. CDR1 is SEHNR and CDR2 is FQNEAQ in the germline V gene (reference sequence). The CDR3 length is 17 residues. V shed 1 base and J 6 bases; nucleotides not matched to a gene: 13. CDR3 region: CASSLGELREKVDTQYF. CDR3 DNA sequence: TGTGCCAGCAGCTTAGGCGAGTTGCGGGAGAAAGTGGATACGCAGTATTTT.

This clonotype has a handful of counts. The chain uses TRBV4-3 and TRBJ2-1; no reliable D call. This CDR3 comprises 13 residues. V was pared by 0 bases and J by 12 bases, with 12 bases between. Per germline, CDR1 LGHNA and CDR2 YSLEER. CDR3 sequence: CASSQDGETRQFF. The CDR3 DNA follows: TGCGCCAGCAGCCAAGATGGAGAAACCCGGCAGTTCTTC.

V is TRBV28 and J is TRBJ1-1, with a tentative D call TRBD1 (6 bases). Deletions cut 6 bases from V and 8 bases from J, with 22 bases between. CDR3 length: 15 amino acids. Germline V gene data show CDR1 as MDHEN and CDR2 as SYDVKM. CDR3 loop: CASRPTDRGKEEAFF. For the CDR3, the DNA is TGTGCCAGCAGACCAACGGACAGAGGGAAGGAAGAAGCTTTCTTT.

This clonotype was detected ten times or more. CDR3 residues: CASSQGVGDTQYF. CDR3 coding DNA: TGTGCCAGCAGCCAAGGGGTAGGCGATACGCAGTATTTT. The chain carries TRBV4-2 and TRBJ2-3; D remains ambiguous. The CDR3 contains 13 residues. V lost 1 base and J 6 bases, leaving 8 bases between the germline ends. Per the germline V gene, CDR1 is LGHNA and CDR2 is YNFKEQ.

Only a few counts were recorded for this clonotype. The chain couples TRBV7-2 to TRBJ2-6; possible D gene TRBD1, 5 bases. V was trimmed by 8 bases and J by 0 bases, leaving 8 bases between them. The CDR3 contains 14 residues. In germline, CDR1 is SGHTA, CDR2 FQGNSA. CDR3 coding DNA: TGTGCCAGCGACAGCCGCTCTGGGGCCAACGTCCTGACTTTC. This codes for CASDSRSGANVLTF.